This T cell receptor (beta chain) was profiled in a study of CD8+ T cells in alopecia areata. Sequencing templates came from extracted RNA that was reverse transcribed into cDNA. The table came from immunoSEQ multiplex PCR; TCRdb's copy has only in-frame clones and leaves some out. The sample has more than 150,000 clones; about 51% are singletons. As to this clone: The antigen remains undetermined.

Notes on the study in general: Whether baseline CD8+ expansion is linked to response remains uncertain, given a single nonresponder. Mice showed TCR sharing more clearly than patients did, possibly owing to HLA.

The CDR3 is 13 amino acids. The germline V gene encodes CDR1 SGHDT and CDR2 YYEEEE. Trimming took off 0 bases at V and 7 bases at J, with 10 bases between the two ends. The sample's treatment: oral pan-JAK inhibitor, 5-10 mg twice daily. Researchers picked out CD4+ and CD8+ T cells from PBMCs by sorting. The sequence was obtained from a human donor with alopecia areata. Sequencing was performed on CD8+ T cells sorted from blood, taken between weeks 51 and 52, from a patient treated with tofacitinib. The chain carries TRBV5-6 and TRBJ2-5; D is undetermined. The CDR3: CASSLEGRGTQYF. The CDR3 DNA is TGTGCCAGCAGCTTGGAAGGGCGAGGGACCCAGTACTTC.